This passage covers 27 T cell receptor beta chains from one sample sequenced in a study of post-analysis software for immune sequencing data. Study-level results: The five TRBV segments detected at higher frequency in patients than in controls included TRBV5-6, TRBV5-1 and TRBV20-1.

cDNA libraries of TCR beta carried unique molecular identifiers. Via MiXCR, TCRdb re-called the PCR reads, giving one row per CDR3 protein. The table includes approximately 250,000 distinct CDR3 sequences, about 40% detected once. Antigens of these TCRs are unknown. Material for sequencing was blood. These receptors originate from a girl between 10 and 17 years old with multiple sclerosis.

The J gene is TRBJ2-1, the V gene TRBV11-1; 11 bases agree with TRBD2. Germline lookup yields CDR1 SGHAT and CDR2 FQDESV (reference sequence). CDR3 size: 21 residues. With 6 bases clipped from V and 5 bases from J, the junction kept 24 bases outside the gene matches. The CDR3 nucleotides read TGTGCCAGCAGGGAATTAACGCTCAGGGGACTAGCGGAGTTCATCCACAATGAGCAGTTCTTC. It yields the protein CASRELTLRGLAEFIHNEQFF.

V usage is TRBV3-1 and J usage is TRBJ2-7; 7 bases are shared with TRBD2. The CDR3 sequence is 14 residues long. The V gene's germline CDR1 is LGHDT and CDR2 YNNKEL (reference sequence). V dropped 3 bases and J dropped 5; count of bases not matched to a gene: 7. The CDR3 DNA follows: TGTGCCAGCAGCCAGGGAGGGAGGGTAAACGAGCAGTACTTC. This codes for CASSQGGRVNEQYF.

This chain joins TRBV29-1 and TRBJ2-7, with TRBD2 as a possible D gene (5 bases). CDR3 length: 13 residues. Germline loops: CDR1 SQVTM, CDR2 ANQGSEA. CDR3 sequence (DNA): TGCAGAGACTGCGGCCGGAGGAACTACGAGCAGTACTTC. Translating it yields CRDCGRRNYEQYF.

This clonotype was detected a few times. V gene TRBV27 combines with J gene TRBJ1-6; TRBD1 matches at 7 bases. The CDR3 sequence is 15 residues long. V lost 6 bases, J lost 7 bases, and 9 bases stayed unmatched. CDR1 and CDR2 (germline): MNHEY, SMNVEV (reference sequence). The CDR3 DNA is TGTGCCAGCAGAGACCACGGGACAGTGAATTCACCCCTCCACTTT. Translated: CASRDHGTVNSPLHF.

A few counts support this clonotype. This chain joins TRBV29-1 and TRBJ2-2, with D possibly TRBD1 on 6 matching bases. V lost 7 bases to trimming and J lost 4 bases, with 16 bases between them. The CDR3 has 14 residues. Germline loops: CDR1 SQVTM, CDR2 ANQGSEA. The CDR3 bases are TGCAGCGCAACCGCAGGGGCACGCACCGGGGAGCTGTTTTTT. It translates to CSATAGARTGELFF.

This clonotype was counted ten times or more. The chain uses TRBV20-1 and TRBJ1-1; D gene unclear. CDR3 length: 11 residues. V was shortened by 6 bases and J by 11 bases, with 16 bases between the two germline ends. Germline V gene lookup returns CDR1 DFQATT and CDR2 SNEGSKA (reference sequence). CDR3 loop: CSASPQVGAFF. CDR3 DNA: TGCAGTGCCTCTCCCCAGGTTGGGGCTTTCTTT.

This clonotype was counted at least ten times. The V gene is TRBV7-2, the J gene TRBJ2-3; no firm D call. V gave up 5 bases and J gave up 5 bases, with 14 bases separating them. CDR1 is SGHTA and CDR2 is FQGNSA in the germline V gene. CDR3 length equals 14 residues. DNA of the CDR3: TGTGCCAGCAGCCCCGGGCCTCAGCGAGATACGCAGTATTTT. Translation: CASSPGPQRDTQYF. Filled out from reference TRBV7-2 and TRBJ2-3, the complete variable domain reads GAGVSQSPSNKVTEKGKDVELRCDPISGHTALYWYRQSLGQGLEFLIYFQGNSAPDKSGLPSDRFSAERTGGSVSTLTIQRTQQEDSAVYLCASSPGPQRDTQYFGPGTRLTVL.

This clonotype has more than one count but fewer than ten. J is TRBJ1-3 and V is TRBV2; unclear D gene. Looked up from germline, CDR1 is SNHLY and CDR2 is FYNNEI. V shed 6 bases and J shed 4 bases, with 4 bases lying between them. The CDR3 spans 11 residues. The CDR3 loop is CASSLGNTIYF. CDR3 sequence (DNA): TGTGCCAGCAGCCTCGGAAACACCATATATTTT. Drawing the rest from reference TRBV2 and TRBJ1-3, the complete variable domain is EPEVTQTPSHQVTQMGQEVILRCVPISNHLYFYWYRQILGQKVEFLVSFYNNEISEKSEIFDDQFSVERPDGSNFTLKIRSTKLEDSAMYFCASSLGNTIYFGEGSWLTVV.

For the CDR3, the DNA is TGCGCCAGCAGCTTAACTTCCAGGCCCCCCGTTGTCAATGAGCAGTTCTTC. Its protein is CASSLTSRPPVVNEQFF. The rearrangement joins TRBV5-1 to TRBJ2-1; D ambiguous. Germline CDR1 and CDR2: SGHRS and YFSETQ. This CDR3 comprises 17 residues. V was clipped by 2 bases and J by 6 bases, with 21 bases between them.

This clonotype was found many times. The rearrangement uses TRBV20-1 and TRBJ2-1, with D possibly TRBD2 on 6 matching bases. Germline CDR1 DFQATT, CDR2 SNEGSKA (reference sequence). The CDR3 spans 15 residues. V shed 4 bases and J shed 0 bases, with 13 bases lying between them. The CDR3 region is CSATSSESSYNEQFF. In DNA, the CDR3 is TGCAGTGCTACCTCTAGCGAGAGCTCCTACAATGAGCAGTTCTTC.

This clonotype was seen repeatedly, ten times or more. The chain uses TRBV5-1 and TRBJ2-3, with 7 positions matching TRBD2. Germline V gene lookup returns CDR1 SGHRS and CDR2 YFSETQ. The CDR3 has 15 residues. The trim removed 1 base at V and 3 bases at J, leaving 5 bases unmatched. The CDR3 DNA reads TGCGCCAGCAGCTTGAGCGGGGAAGGAACAGATACGCAGTATTTT. Protein sequence: CASSLSGEGTDTQYF. The full variable domain, completed using reference TRBV5-1 and TRBJ2-3, is KAGVTQTPRYLIKTRGQQVTLSCSPISGHRSVSWYQQTPGQGLQFLFEYFSETQRNKGNFPGRFSGRQFSNSRSEMNVSTLELGDSALYLCASSLSGEGTDTQYFGPGTRLTVL.

The table lists this clonotype with many counts. The chain employs TRBV5-1 and TRBJ2-1, with 10 bases aligning to TRBD2. This CDR3 spans 17 amino acids. Germline assignment: CDR1 SGHRS and CDR2 YFSETQ. The junction had 10 bases not matched to a gene; V was cut back by 5 bases and J by 2 bases. This CDR3 is CASRNRLAGAPYNEQFF. CDR3 bases: TGCGCCAGCAGGAATCGGCTAGCGGGAGCTCCCTACAATGAGCAGTTCTTC.

Concerning this clonotype itself: It may be a read error: a sequence one base away is much more abundant. The chain combines TRBV12-3 or TRBV12-4 with TRBJ2-3; D is perhaps TRBD2 (6 bases). This CDR3 has 14 amino acids. CDR3 loop: CASSLGRGTDAQYF. The CDR3 DNA reads TGTGCCAGCAGTTTAGGGAGGGGCACAGATGCGCAGTATTTT.

This clonotype was counted between two and nine times. The V and J genes are TRBV18 and TRBJ1-1; TRBD1 matches at 7 bases. J lost 1 base, V lost 2 bases, and 4 bases had no gene match. The CDR3 totals 15 residues. Germline V CDR1 and CDR2: KGHSH, LQKENI. The CDR3 is CASSPSGTENTEAFF. In DNA, the CDR3 is TGTGCCAGCTCACCATCCGGGACAGAGAACACTGAAGCTTTCTTT.

This clonotype was picked up many times. The chain uses TRBV9 and TRBJ2-1; 7 bases agree with TRBD2. Per germline, CDR1 SGDLS and CDR2 YYNGEE. The CDR3 has 14 amino acids. V was pared by 0 bases and J by 7 bases, with 4 bases of the junction left unmatched. CDR3: CASSVGGSWNEQFF. CDR3 in DNA: TGTGCCAGCAGCGTAGGCGGGAGCTGGAATGAGCAGTTCTTC.

The chain couples TRBV5-4 to TRBJ2-1; 9 bases agree with TRBD2. The CDR3 is 16 amino acids. J gave up 7 bases and V 3 bases, and 11 bases lay outside the gene matches. CDR1 and CDR2 (germline): SGHNT, YYREEE (reference sequence). The CDR3 coding sequence is TGTGCCAGCAGCTCAACACCGGGACTAGCAGATAATGAGCAGTTCTTC. It yields the protein CASSSTPGLADNEQFF.

The chain has TRBV4-1 and TRBJ2-5; D is ambiguous. V was pared by 1 base and J by 3 bases, with 6 bases between. Germline V gives CDR1 MGHRA, CDR2 YSYEKL. The CDR3 is 13 residues long. CDR3 coding DNA: TGCGCCAGCAGCCAAGTTTCTGAAGAGACCCAGTACTTC. It codes for CASSQVSEETQYF.

This clonotype was seen more than once but under ten times. V and J are TRBV20-1 and TRBJ2-3, with 10 nucleotides matching TRBD2. This CDR3 has 14 amino acids. V was clipped by 3 bases and J by 4 bases; unmatched bases: 4. CDR1 is DFQATT and CDR2 is SNEGSKA in the germline V gene (reference sequence). The DNA of the CDR3 is TGCAGTGCTAGCCCTCTAGCGGGGGCAGATACGCAGTATTTT. Translation: CSASPLAGADTQYF.

In this sample, this clonotype turned up a few times. V and J are TRBV2 and TRBJ1-1; possible D gene TRBD1, 6 bases. V was trimmed by 6 bases and J by 10 bases, leaving 15 bases between them. Germline V gene sequence: CDR1 SNHLY, CDR2 FYNNEI. CDR3 size: 12 residues. Here the CDR3 DNA reads TGTGCCAGCAGCCTAGGGGGGGAGGGAGCTTTCTTT. It yields the protein CASSLGGEGAFF.

The V call is TRBV6-1, the J call TRBJ2-1; D gene unclear. Germline assignment: CDR1 MNHNS and CDR2 SASEGT. The CDR3 spans 14 residues. The V end lost 2 bases, the J end lost 2 bases, and 7 bases lay between the germline ends. CDR3 bases: TGTGCCAGCAGTGAACGTATAGCCTACAATGAGCAGTTCTTC. It translates to CASSERIAYNEQFF.

Comments on this clonotype: Given a much more abundant clone one base away, this may be a read error. The chain couples TRBV7-9 to TRBJ1-2; unclear D gene. CDR3 length equals 14 residues. V was clipped by 1 base and J by 0 bases, with 6 bases between them. CDR1 and CDR2 (germline): SEHNR, FQNEAQ (reference sequence). CDR3 coding DNA: TGTGCCAGCAGCTTAGAGGCCACTAACTATGGCTACACCTTC. Protein: CASSLEATNYGYTF.

The V gene is TRBV7-6, the J gene TRBJ2-1; TRBD1 agrees at 8 bases. This CDR3 spans 15 amino acids. V shed 1 base and J 2 bases; nucleotides not matched to a gene: 1. Germline assignment: CDR1 SGHVS and CDR2 FNYEAQ. CDR3 loop: CASSLETGAYNEQFF. The CDR3 bases are TGTGCCAGCAGCTTAGAGACAGGGGCCTACAATGAGCAGTTCTTC.

This clonotype showed up just a few times. A much larger clonotype is one base distant, so this may be a read error. This rearrangement joins TRBV7-9 to TRBJ2-1; D call uncertain. The DNA matches TRBJ2-7 better at its end, which makes the J call doubtful. Germline CDR1 SEHNR, CDR2 FQNEAQ (reference sequence). CDR3 length: 14 amino acids. The CDR3 spells CASSLVQSYNEQYF. Here the CDR3 DNA reads TGTGCCAGCAGCTTAGTACAGTCCTACAATGAGCAGTACTTC.

In this sample, this clonotype turned up many times. This chain links TRBV11-2 with TRBJ2-3; a possible D gene is TRBD1 (5 bases). V was clipped by 7 bases and J by 2 bases, with 13 bases between them. The CDR3 has 14 amino acids. Germline V gives CDR1 SGHAT, CDR2 FQNNGV. CDR3 protein: CASKTGVLTDTQYF. The CDR3, as DNA: TGTGCCAGCAAAACAGGCGTCCTCACAGATACGCAGTATTTT.

This clonotype was recorded at least ten times. V and J are TRBV10-3 and TRBJ1-4, with 7 bases aligning to TRBD1. Trimming took 10 bases from V and 0 from J; bases not matched to a gene: 8. The CDR3 covers 15 residues. Germline V gene data show CDR1 as ENHRY and CDR2 as SYGVKD. CDR3 bases: TGTGCCACCGGAGGACAGGCCGCAACTAATGAAAAACTGTTTTTT. Amino acid sequence: CATGGQAATNEKLFF.

CDR3 sequence reads: CAISGRGARETQYF. In DNA form, the CDR3 reads TGTGCCATCAGTGGACGTGGGGCGCGGGAGACCCAGTACTTC. J is TRBJ2-5 and V is TRBV10-3; tentative D call: TRBD1 (5 bases). This CDR3 is 14 amino acids long. Germline CDR1 reads ENHRY; CDR2 reads SYGVKD. The V and J ends lost 4 bases and 5 bases respectively, with 14 bases between them.

This clonotype was counted many times. The genes are TRBV27 and TRBJ2-6, with D unresolved. Trimming took 6 bases from V and 0 from J, leaving 15 bases between them. Germline lookup yields CDR1 MNHEY and CDR2 SMNVEV (reference sequence). This CDR3 contains 17 residues. CDR3 bases: TGTGCCAGCAGCTTAGAGGCCTGGGGCTCTGGGGCCAACGTCCTGACTTTC. Protein: CASSLEAWGSGANVLTF.